This T cell receptor (beta chain) originates from a study of blood T cell repertoires in COVID-19. Assay: immunoSEQ multiplex PCR; the TCRdb copy retains only in-frame clones and omits some. The profile shows 250,000 to 300,000 clones, 75% to 90% of them singletons. The CDR3 runs to 15 residues. V was cut by 3 bases and J by 6 bases, with 20 bases left in between. CDR1 and CDR2 from the germline V gene are DFQATT and SNEGSKA (reference sequence). This rearrangement joins TRBV20-1 to TRBJ1-1; D is perhaps TRBD1 (5 bases). Sequencing used PBMCs or T cells enriched from blood (not recorded which). The clonotype originates from a woman in her forties or fifties who had recovered from COVID-19. The CDR3 DNA reads as TGCAGTGCTAGTCCTGTCGGGCAGGGAGGACCTGAAGCTTTCTTT. Translating gives CSASPVGQGGPEAFF.